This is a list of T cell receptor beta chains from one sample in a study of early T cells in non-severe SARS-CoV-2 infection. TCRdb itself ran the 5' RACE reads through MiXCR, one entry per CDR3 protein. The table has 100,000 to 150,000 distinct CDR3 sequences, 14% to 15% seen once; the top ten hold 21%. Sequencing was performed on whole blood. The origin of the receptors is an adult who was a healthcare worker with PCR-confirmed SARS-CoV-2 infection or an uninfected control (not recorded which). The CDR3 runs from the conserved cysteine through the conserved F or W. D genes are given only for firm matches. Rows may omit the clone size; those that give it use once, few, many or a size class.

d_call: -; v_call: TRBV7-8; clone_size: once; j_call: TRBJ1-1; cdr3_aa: CASSPSMRTEIMNTEAFF; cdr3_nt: TGTGCCAGCAGCCCCTCCATGAGGACAGAGATCATGAACACTGAAGCTTTCTTT
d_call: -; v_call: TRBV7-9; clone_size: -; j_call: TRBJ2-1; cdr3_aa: CASSAAGPTRNEQFF; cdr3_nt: TGTGCCAGCAGCGCGGCGGGGCCAACGAGGAATGAGCAGTTCTTC
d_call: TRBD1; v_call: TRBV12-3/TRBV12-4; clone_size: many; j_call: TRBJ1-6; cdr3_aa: CASSPRGRHSPLHF; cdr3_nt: TGTGCCAGCAGTCCCAGGGGGAGGCATTCACCCCTCCACTTT
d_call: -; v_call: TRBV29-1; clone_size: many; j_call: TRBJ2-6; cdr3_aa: CSAGFSGANVLTF; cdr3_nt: TGCAGCGCTGGTTTCTCTGGGGCCAACGTCCTGACTTTC
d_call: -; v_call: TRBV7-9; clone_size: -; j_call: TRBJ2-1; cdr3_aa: CASNHLQVSSYNEQFF; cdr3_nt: TGTGCCAGCAACCACCTGCAGGTTAGCTCCTACAATGAGCAGTTCTTC
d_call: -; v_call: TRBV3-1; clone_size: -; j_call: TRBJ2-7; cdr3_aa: CASSQVQREQYF; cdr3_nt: TGTGCCAGCAGCCAAGTACAGCGGGAGCAGTACTTC
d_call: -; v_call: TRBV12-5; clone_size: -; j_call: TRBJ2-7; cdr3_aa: CASGLGPSGVIRSRSYEQYF; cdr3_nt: TGTGCTAGTGGTTTGGGCCCTTCAGGAGTAATCAGGAGTAGGTCCTACGAGCAGTACTTC
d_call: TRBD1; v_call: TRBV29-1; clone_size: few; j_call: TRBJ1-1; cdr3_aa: CSAITGGNTEAFF; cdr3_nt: TGCAGCGCTATTACAGGGGGCAACACTGAAGCTTTCTTT
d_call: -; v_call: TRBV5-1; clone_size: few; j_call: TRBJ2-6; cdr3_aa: CASSQNLRANVLTF; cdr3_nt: TGCGCCAGCAGCCAAAACTTAAGGGCCAACGTCCTGACTTTC
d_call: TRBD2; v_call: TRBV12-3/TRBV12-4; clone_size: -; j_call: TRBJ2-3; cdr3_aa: CASLRGPGGASNGIAF; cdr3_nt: TGTGCCAGCCTCCGCGGCCCCGGGGGGGCTTCGAACGGGATCGCGTTT
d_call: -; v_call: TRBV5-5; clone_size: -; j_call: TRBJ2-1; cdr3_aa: CASSLDTLVNNEQFF; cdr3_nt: TGTGCCAGCAGCTTGGACACACTGGTGAACAATGAGCAGTTCTTC
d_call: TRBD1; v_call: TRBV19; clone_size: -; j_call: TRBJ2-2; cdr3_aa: CASQRTGNTGELFF; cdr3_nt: TGTGCCAGTCAGCGGACAGGAAACACCGGGGAGCTGTTTTTT
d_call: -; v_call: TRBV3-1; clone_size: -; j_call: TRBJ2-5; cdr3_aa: CASSQRQEAETQYF; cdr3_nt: TGTGCCAGCAGCCAACGCCAGGAGGCAGAGACCCAGTACTTC
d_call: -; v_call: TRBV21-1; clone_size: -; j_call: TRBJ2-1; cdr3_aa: CASSLQYSGLHNEQFF; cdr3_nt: TGTGCCAGCAGCCTACAGTACTCGGGACTCCACAATGAGCAGTTCTTC
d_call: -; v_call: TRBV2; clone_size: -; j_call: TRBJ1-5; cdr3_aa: CASSRQNNQPQHF; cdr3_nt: TGTGCCAGCAGCCGACAGAACAATCAGCCCCAGCATTTT
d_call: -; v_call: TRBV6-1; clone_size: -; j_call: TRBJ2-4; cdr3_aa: CASGGDWDIQYF; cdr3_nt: TGTGCCAGCGGGGGTGATTGGGACATTCAGTACTTC
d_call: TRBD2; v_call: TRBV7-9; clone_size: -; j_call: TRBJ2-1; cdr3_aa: CASILYLGGKAYNEQFF; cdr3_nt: TGTGCCAGCATCCTTTATCTCGGGGGGAAGGCCTACAATGAGCAGTTCTTC
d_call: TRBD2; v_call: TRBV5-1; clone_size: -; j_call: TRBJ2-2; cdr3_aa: CASSLSLAVSTGELFF; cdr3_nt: TGCGCCAGCAGCTTGTCACTAGCGGTCTCCACCGGGGAGCTGTTTTTT
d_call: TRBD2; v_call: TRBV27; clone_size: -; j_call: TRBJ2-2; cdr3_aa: CASRAWAGGNTGELFF; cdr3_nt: TGTGCCAGCAGGGCCTGGGCGGGGGGTAACACCGGGGAGCTGTTTTTT
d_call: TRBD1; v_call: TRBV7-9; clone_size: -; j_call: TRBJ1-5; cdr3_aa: CASSSGTADQPQHF; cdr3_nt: TGTGCCAGCAGCTCCGGGACAGCAGATCAGCCCCAGCATTTT
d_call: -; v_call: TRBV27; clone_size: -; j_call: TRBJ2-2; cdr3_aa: CASSPQVHTGELFF; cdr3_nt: TGTGCCAGCAGCCCGCAGGTCCACACCGGGGAGCTGTTTTTT
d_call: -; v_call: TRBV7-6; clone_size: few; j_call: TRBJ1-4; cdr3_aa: CASSSRGIREKLFF; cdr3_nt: TGTGCCAGCAGCTCCAGGGGAATTCGAGAAAAACTGTTTTTT
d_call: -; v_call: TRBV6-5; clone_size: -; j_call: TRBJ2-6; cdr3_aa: CAGSRGHPGGSGANVLTF; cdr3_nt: TGTGCCGGCAGCAGGGGACACCCTGGTGGCTCTGGGGCCAACGTCCTGACTTTC
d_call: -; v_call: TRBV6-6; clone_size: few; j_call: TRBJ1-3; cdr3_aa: CASSYSEGGGNTIYF; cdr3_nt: TGTGCCAGCAGTTACTCGGAAGGGGGTGGAAACACCATATATTTT
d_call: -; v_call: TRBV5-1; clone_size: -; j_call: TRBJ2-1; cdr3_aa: CASSGAGTITGNEQFF; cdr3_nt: TGCGCCAGCAGCGGGGCCGGGACCATAACCGGGAATGAGCAGTTCTTC
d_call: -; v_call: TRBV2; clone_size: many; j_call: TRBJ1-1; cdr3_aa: CASSGEGNTEAFF; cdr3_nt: TGTGCCAGCAGTGGGGAGGGGAACACTGAAGCTTTCTTT